This T cell receptor (beta chain) was recorded in a study of blood T cell repertoires in COVID-19. CDR1 is SGHAT, CDR2 FQNNGV, per germline. The V gene lost 1 base and the J gene lost 8 bases, with 8 bases spanning the gap. There are 13 residues in the CDR3. Libraries were prepared by immunoSEQ multiplex PCR; TCRdb keeps only in-frame clonotypes and omits some of them. The profile shows approximately 190,000 clones, 86% of them singletons. The chain combines TRBV11-2 with TRBJ1-4; D not resolved. This receptor was taken from a man older than 75 with acute or convalescent COVID-19. Sequenced sample: peripheral blood. The chain's CDR3 is CASSLGEVEKLFF. In nucleotides, the CDR3 is TGTGCCAGCAGCTTAGGAGAGGTGGAAAAACTGTTTTTT.